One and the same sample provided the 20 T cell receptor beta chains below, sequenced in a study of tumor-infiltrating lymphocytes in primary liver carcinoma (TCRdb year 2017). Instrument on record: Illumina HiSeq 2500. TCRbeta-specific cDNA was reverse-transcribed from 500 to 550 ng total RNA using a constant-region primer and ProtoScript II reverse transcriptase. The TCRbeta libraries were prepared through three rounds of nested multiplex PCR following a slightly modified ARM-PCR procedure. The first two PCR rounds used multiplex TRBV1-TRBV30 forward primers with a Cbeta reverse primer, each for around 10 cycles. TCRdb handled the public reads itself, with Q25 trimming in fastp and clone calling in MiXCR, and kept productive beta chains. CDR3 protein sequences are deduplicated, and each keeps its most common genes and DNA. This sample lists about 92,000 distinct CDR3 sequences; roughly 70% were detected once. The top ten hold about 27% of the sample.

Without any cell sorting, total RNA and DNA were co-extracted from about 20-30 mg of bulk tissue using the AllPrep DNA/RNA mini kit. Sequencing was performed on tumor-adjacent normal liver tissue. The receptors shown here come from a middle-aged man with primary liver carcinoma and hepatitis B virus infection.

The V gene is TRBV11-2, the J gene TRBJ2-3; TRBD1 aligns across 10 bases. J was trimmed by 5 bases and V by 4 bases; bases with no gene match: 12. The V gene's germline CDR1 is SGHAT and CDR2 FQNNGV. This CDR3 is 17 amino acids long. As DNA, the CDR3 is TGTGCCAGCAGCTCAACCGACAGGGGGCCGGGGCGAGATACGCAGTATTTT. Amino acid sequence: CASSSTDRGPGRDTQYF.

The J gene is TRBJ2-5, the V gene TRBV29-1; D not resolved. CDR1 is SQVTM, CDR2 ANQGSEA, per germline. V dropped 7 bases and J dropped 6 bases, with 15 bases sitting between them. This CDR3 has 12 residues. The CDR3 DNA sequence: TGCAGCGGATCCGCGATGGAACAGACCCAGTACTTC. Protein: CSGSAMEQTQYF.

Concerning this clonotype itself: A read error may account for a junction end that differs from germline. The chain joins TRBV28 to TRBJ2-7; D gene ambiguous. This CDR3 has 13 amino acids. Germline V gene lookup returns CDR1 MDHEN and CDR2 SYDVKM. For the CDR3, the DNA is TGTGTCAGCAGTCCCGGTCGGACCCCCGAGCAGTACTTC. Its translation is CVSSPGRTPEQYF.

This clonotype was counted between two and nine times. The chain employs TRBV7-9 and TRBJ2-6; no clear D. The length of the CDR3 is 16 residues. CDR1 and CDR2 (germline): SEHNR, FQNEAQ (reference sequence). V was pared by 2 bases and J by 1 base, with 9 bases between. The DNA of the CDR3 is TGTGCCAGCAGCTTACATTGGGGTTCTGGGGCCAACGTCCTGACTTTC. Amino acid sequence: CASSLHWGSGANVLTF.

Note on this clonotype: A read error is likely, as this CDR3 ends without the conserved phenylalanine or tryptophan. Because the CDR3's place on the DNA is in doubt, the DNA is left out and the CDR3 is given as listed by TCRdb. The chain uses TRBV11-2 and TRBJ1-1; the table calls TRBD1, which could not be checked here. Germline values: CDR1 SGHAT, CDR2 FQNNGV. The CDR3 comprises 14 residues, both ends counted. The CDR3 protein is CASSLTPGYTEALY.

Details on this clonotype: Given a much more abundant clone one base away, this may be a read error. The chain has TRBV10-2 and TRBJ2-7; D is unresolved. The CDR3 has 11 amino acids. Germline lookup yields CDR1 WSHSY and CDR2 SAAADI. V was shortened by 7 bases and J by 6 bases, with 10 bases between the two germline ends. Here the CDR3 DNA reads TGCGCCAGCAATGAAGCACGCGAGCAGTACTTC. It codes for CASNEAREQYF.

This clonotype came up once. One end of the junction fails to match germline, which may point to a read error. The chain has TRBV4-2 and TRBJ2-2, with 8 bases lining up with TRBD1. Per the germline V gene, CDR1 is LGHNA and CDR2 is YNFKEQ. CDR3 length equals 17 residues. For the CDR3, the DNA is TGTGCGAGCAGCCAAACTACCGGGACAGGGAACACCGGGGAGCTGTTTTTT. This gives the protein CASSQTTGTGNTGELFF.

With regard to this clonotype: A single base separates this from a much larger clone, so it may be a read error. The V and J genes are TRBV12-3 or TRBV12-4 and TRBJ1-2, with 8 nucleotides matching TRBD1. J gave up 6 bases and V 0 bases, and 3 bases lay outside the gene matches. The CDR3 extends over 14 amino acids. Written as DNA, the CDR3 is TGTGCCAGCAGTTTAGCGCCAGGGGGCCATGGCTACACCTTC. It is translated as CASSLAPGGHGYTF.

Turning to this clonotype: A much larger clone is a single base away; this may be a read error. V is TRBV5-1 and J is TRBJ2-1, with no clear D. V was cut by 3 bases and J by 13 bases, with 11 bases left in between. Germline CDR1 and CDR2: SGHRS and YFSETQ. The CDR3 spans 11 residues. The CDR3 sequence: CASSSVEQQFF. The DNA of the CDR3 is TGCGCCAGCAGCTCGGTAGAGCAACAGTTCTTC. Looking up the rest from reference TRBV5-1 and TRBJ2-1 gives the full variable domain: KAGVTQTPRYLIKTRGQQVTLSCSPISGHRSVSWYQQTPGQGLQFLFEYFSETQRNKGNFPGRFSGRQFSNSRSEMNVSTLELGDSALYLCASSSVEQQFFGPGTRLTVL.

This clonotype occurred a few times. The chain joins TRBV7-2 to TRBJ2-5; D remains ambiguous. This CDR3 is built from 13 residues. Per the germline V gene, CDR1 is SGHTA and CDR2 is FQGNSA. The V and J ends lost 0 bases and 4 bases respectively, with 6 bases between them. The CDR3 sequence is CASSLAPSETQYF. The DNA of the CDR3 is TGTGCCAGCAGCTTAGCGCCCTCAGAGACCCAGTACTTC.

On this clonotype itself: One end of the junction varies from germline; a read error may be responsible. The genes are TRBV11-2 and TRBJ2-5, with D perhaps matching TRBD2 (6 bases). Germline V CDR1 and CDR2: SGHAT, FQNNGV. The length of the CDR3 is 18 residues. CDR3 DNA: TGTGCCAGCAGCCTACGTCCTGGACTAACGGCGTACCAAGGGACCCAGTACTTC. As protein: CASSLRPGLTAYQGTQYF. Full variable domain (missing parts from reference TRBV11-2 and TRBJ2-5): EAGVAQSPRYKIIEKRQSVAFWCNPISGHATLYWYQQILGQGPKLLIQFQNNGVVDDSQLPKDRFSAERLKGVDSTLKIQPAKLEDSAVYLCASSLRPGLTAYQGTQYFGPGTRLLVL.

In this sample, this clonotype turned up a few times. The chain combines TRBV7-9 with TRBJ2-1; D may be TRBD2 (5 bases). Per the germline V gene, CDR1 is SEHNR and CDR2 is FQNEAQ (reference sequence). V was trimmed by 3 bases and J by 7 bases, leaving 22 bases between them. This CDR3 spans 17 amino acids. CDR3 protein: CASSFRSDLKTGNEQFF. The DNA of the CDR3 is TGTGCCAGCAGCTTCCGATCGGACTTAAAGACGGGTAATGAGCAGTTCTTC.

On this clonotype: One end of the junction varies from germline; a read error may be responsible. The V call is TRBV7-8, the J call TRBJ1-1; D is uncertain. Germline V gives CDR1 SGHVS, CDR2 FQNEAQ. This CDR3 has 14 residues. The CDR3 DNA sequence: TGTGTCAGCAGCTTAGATCTTACCGTGGGTGAAGCTTTCTTT. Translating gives CVSSLDLTVGEAFF.

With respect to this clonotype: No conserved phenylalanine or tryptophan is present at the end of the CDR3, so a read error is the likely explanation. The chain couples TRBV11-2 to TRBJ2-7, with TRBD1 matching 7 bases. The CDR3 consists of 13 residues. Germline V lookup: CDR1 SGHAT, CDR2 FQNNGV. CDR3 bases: TGTACCAGCAGCTTGACAGGGTCCTACGAGCAGTACCTC. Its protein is CTSSLTGSYEQYL.

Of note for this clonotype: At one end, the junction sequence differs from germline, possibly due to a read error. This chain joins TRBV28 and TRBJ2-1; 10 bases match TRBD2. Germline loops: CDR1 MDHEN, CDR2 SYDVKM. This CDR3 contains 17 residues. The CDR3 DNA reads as TGTGTCAGCGAACCCTCGTTTGTAGCGGGAGGAGGCGATGAGCAGTTCTTT. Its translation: CVSEPSFVAGGGDEQFF.

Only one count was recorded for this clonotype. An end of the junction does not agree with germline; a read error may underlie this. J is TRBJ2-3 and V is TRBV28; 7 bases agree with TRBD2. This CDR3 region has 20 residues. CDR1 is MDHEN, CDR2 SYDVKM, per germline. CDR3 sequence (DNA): TGTGACAGCAGTTCCAGGGTCATCAAAAAGGGATTAACGGGAGGTCTTACGCAGTATTTT. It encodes CDSSSRVIKKGLTGGLTQYF.

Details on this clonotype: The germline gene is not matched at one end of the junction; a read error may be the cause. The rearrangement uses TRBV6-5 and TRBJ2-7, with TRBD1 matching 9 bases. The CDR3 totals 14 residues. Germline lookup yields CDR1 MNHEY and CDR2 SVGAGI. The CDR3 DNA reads TGTGTCAGCAGATTGACAGGGGGGTCCTACGAGCAGTACTTC. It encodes CVSRLTGGSYEQYF.

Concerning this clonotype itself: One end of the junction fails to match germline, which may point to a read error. The CDR3 protein is CASSPSSSYEQCF. The CDR3 bases are TGTGCCAGCAGCCCCTCCTCCTCCTACGAGCAGTGCTTC. V usage is TRBV7-9 and J usage is TRBJ2-7; D ambiguous. CDR1 is SEHNR, CDR2 FQNEAQ, per germline (reference sequence). This CDR3 is built from 13 residues.

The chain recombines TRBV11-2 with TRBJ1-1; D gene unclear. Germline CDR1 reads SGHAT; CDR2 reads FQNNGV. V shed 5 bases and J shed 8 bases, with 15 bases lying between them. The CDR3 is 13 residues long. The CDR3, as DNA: TGTGCCAGCAGCCCTACTTCGGTGGCCGAAGCTTTCTTT. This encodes CASSPTSVAEAFF.

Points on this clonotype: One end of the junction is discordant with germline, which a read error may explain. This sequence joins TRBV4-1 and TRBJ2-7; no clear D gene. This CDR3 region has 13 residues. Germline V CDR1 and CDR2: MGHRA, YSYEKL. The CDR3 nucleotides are TGTGCCAGCAACCAAGATCGCGGATTCGGGCAGTACTTC. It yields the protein CASNQDRGFGQYF.